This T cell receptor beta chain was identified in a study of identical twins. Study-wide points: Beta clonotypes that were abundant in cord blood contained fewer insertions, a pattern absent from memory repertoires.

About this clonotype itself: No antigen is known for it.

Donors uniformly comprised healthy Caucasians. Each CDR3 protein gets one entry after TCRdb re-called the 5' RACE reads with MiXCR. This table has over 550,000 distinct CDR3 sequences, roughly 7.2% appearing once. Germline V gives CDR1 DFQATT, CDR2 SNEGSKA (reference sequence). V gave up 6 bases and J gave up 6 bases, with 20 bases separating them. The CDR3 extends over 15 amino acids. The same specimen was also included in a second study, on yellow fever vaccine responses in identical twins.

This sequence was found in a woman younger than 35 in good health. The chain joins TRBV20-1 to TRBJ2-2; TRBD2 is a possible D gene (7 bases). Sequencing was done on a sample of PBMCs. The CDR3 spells CSAQVEGGPPGELFF. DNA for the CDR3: TGCAGTGCCCAGGTGGAGGGGGGGCCCCCCGGGGAGCTGTTTTTT.